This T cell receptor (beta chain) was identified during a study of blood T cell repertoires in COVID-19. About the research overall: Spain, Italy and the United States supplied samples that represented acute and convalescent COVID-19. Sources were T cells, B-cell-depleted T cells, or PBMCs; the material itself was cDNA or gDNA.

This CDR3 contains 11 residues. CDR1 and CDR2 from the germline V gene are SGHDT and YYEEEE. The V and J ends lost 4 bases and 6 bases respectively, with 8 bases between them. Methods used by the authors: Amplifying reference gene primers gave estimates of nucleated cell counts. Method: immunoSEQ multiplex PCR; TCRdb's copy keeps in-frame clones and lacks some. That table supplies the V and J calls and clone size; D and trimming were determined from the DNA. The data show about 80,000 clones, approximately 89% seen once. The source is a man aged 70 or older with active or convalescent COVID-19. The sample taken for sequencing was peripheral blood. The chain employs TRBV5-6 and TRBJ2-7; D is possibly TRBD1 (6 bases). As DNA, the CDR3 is TGTGCCAGCAGCCGCAGGGGCGAGCAGTACTTC. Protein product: CASSRRGEQYF. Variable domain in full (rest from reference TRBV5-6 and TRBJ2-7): DAGVTQSPTHLIKTRGQQVTLRCSPKSGHDTVSWYQQALGQGPQFIFQYYEEEERQRGNFPDRFSGHQFPNYSSELNVNALLLGDSALYLCASSRRGEQYFGPGTRLTVT.